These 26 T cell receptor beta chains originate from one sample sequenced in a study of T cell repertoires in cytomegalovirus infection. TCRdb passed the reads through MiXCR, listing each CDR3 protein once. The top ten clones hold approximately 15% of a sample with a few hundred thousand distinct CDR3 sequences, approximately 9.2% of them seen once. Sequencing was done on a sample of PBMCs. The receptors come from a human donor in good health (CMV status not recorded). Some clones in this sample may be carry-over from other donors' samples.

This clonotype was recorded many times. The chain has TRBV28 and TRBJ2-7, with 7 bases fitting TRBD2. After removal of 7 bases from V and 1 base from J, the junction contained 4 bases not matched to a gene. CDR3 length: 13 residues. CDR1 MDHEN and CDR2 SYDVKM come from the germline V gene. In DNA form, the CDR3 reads TGTGCCAGCATCCCGGGGGGTTCCTACGAGCAGTACTTC. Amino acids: CASIPGGSYEQYF. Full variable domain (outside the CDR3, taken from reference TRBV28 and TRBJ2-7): DVKVTQSSRYLVKRTGEKVFLECVQDMDHENMFWYRQDPGLGLRLIYFSYDVKMKEKGDIPEGYSVSREKKERFSLILESASTNQTSMYLCASIPGGSYEQYFGPGTRLTVT.

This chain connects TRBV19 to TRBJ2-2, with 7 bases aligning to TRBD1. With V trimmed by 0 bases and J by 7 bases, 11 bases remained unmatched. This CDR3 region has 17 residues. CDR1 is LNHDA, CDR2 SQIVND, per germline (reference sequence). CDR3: CASSIELRQGPSGELFF. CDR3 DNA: TGTGCCAGTAGTATAGAGCTCAGACAGGGACCTAGCGGGGAGCTGTTTTTT.

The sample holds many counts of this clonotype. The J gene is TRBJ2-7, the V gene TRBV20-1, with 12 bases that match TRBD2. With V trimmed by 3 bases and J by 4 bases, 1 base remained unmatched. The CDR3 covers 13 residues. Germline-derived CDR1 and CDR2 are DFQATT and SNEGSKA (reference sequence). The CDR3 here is CSASTSGRYEQYF. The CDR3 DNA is TGCAGTGCTAGCACTAGCGGGAGGTACGAGCAGTACTTC.

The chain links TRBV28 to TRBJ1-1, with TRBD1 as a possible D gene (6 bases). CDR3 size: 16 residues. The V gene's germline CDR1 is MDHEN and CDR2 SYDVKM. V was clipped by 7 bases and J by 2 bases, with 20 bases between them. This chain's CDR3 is CASIPYSRGRNTEAFF. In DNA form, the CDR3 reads TGTGCCAGCATTCCCTACTCGAGGGGGAGAAACACTGAAGCTTTCTTT.

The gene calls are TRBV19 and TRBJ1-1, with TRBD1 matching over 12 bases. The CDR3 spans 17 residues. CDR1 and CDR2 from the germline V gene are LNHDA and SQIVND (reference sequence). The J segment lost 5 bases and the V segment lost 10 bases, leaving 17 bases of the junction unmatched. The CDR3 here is CATLGRDRGQGRTEAFF. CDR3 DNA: TGTGCCACTCTGGGACGGGACAGGGGGCAAGGTCGGACTGAAGCTTTCTTT. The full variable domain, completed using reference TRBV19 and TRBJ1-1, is DGGITQSPKYLFRKEGQNVTLSCEQNLNHDAMYWYRQDPGQGLRLIYYSQIVNDFQKGDIAEGYSVSREKKESFPLTVTSAQKNPTAFYLCATLGRDRGQGRTEAFFGQGTRLTVV.

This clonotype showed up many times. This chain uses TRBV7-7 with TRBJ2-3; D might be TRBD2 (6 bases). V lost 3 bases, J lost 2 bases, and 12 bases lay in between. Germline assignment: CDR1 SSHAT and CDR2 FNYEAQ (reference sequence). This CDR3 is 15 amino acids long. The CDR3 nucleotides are TGTGCCAGCAGCTTGGGATCGGGGGACACAGATACGCAGTATTTT. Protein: CASSLGSGDTDTQYF.

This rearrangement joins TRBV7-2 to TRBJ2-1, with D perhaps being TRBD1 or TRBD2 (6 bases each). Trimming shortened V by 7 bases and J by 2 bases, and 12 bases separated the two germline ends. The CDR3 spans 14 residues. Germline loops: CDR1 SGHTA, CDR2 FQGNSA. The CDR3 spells CASTTRGAYNEQFF. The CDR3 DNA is TGTGCCAGCACCACTAGGGGGGCCTACAATGAGCAGTTCTTC.

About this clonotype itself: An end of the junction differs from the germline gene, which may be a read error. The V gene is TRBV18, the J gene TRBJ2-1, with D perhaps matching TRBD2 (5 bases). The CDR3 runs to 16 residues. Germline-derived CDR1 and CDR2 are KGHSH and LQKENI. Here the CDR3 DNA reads TGTACCAGCTCACCTCTCTACGGGATAAACTACAATGAGCAGTTCTTC. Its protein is CTSSPLYGINYNEQFF.

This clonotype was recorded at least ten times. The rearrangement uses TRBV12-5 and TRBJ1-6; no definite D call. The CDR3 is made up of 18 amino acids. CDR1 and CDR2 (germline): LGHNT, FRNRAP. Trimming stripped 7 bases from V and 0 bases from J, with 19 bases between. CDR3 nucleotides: TGTGCTAGTGCCATGTCCGCCCTTACCAGCTCCTATAATTCACCCCTCCACTTT. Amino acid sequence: CASAMSALTSSYNSPLHF.

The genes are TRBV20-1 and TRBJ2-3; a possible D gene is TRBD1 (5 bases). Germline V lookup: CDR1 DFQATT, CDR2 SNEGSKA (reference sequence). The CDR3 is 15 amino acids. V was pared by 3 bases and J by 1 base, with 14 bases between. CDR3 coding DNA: TGCAGTGCTAGCTACATGGACATTCGCACAGATACGCAGTATTTT. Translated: CSASYMDIRTDTQYF.

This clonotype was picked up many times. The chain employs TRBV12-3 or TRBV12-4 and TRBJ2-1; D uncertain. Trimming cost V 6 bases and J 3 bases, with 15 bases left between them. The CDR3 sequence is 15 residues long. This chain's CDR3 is CASSPARNFYNEQFF. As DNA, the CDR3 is TGTGCCAGCAGCCCGGCGAGAAACTTCTACAATGAGCAGTTCTTC.

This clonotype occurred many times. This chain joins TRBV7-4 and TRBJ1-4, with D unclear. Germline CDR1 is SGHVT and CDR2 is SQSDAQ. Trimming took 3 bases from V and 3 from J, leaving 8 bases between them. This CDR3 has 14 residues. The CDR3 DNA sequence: TGTGCCAGCAGCTTCAAGGGCCCTAATGAAAAACTGTTTTTT. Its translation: CASSFKGPNEKLFF.

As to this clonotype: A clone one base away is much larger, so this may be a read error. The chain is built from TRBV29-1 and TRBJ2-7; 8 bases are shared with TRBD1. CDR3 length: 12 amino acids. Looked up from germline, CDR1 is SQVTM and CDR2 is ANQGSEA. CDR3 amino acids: CSVVQGAYGQYF. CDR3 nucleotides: TGCAGCGTTGTCCAGGGGGCCTACGGGCAGTACTTC.

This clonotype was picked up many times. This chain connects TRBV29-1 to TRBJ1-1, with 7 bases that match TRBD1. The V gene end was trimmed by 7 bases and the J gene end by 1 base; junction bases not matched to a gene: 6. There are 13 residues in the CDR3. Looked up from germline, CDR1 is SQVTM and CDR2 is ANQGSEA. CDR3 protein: CSGGDSWNTEAFF. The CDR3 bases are TGCAGCGGGGGGGACAGTTGGAACACTGAAGCTTTCTTT.

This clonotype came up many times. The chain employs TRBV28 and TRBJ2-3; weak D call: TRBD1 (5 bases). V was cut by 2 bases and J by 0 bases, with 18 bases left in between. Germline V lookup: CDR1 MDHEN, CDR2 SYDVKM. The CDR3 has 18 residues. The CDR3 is CASSLNRWGPPSTDTQYF. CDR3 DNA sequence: TGTGCCAGCAGTTTAAATCGCTGGGGCCCTCCAAGCACAGATACGCAGTATTTT.

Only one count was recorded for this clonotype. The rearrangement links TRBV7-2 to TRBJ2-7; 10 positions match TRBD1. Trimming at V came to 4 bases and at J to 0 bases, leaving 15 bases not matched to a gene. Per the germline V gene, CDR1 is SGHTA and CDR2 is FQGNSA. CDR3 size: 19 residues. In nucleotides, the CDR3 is TGTGCCAGCAGCTCCCGCCCCGGGGCGCGACAGGGGGCCTCCTACGAGCAGTACTTC. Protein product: CASSSRPGARQGASYEQYF.

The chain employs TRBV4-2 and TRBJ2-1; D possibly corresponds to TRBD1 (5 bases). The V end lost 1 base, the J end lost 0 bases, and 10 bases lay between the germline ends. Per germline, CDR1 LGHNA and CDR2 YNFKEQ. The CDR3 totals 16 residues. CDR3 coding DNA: TGTGCCAGCAGCCAAGGGACAACCAGCTCCTACAATGAGCAGTTCTTC. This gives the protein CASSQGTTSSYNEQFF.

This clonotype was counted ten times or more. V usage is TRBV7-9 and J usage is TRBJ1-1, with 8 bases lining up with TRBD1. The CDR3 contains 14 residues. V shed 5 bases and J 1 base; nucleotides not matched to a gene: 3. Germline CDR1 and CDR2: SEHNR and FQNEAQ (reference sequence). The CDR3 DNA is TGTGCCAGCAGCCCGGACAGGGAGAACACTGAAGCTTTCTTT. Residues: CASSPDRENTEAFF.

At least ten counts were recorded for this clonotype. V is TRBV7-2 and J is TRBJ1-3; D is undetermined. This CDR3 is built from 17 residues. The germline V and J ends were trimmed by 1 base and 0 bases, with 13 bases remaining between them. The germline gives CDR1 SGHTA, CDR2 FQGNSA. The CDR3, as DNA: TGTGCCAGCAGCTTAGAGGCGACATTCAACTCTGGAAACACCATATATTTT. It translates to CASSLEATFNSGNTIYF.

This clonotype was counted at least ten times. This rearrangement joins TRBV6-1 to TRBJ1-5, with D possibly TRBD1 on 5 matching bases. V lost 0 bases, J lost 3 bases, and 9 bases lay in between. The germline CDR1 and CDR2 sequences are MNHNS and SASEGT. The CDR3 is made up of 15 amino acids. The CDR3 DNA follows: TGTGCCAGCAGTGAAGCGTCACAGGTCAATCAGCCCCAGCATTTT. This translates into CASSEASQVNQPQHF.

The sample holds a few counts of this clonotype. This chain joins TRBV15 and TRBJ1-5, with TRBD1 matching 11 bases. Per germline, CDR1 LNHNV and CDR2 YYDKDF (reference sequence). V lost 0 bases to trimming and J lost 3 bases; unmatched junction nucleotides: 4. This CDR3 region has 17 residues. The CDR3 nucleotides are TGTGCCACCAGCAGAGATCGGGACAGGGGGATCAATCAGCCCCAGCATTTT. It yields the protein CATSRDRDRGINQPQHF. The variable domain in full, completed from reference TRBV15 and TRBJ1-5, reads DAMVIQNPRYQVTQFGKPVTLSCSQTLNHNVMYWYQQKSSQAPKLLFHYYDKDFNNEADTPDNFQSRRPNTSFCFLDIRSPGLGDTAMYLCATSRDRDRGINQPQHFGDGTRLSIL.

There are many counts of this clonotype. CDR3 in amino acids: CASSIGPGGNTIYF. CDR3 sequence (DNA): TGTGCCAGCAGCATAGGTCCGGGGGGAAACACCATATATTTT. The genes are TRBV7-2 and TRBJ1-3; the D is unclear. Germline lookup yields CDR1 SGHTA and CDR2 FQGNSA. Trimming took off 5 bases at V and 4 bases at J, with 12 bases between the two ends. The CDR3 runs to 14 residues.

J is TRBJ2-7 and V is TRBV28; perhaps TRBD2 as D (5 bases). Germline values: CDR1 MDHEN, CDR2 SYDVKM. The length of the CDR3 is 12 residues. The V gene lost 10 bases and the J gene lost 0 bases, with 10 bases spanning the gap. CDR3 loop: CATRESSYEQYF. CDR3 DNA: TGTGCCACCCGGGAAAGCTCCTACGAGCAGTACTTC.

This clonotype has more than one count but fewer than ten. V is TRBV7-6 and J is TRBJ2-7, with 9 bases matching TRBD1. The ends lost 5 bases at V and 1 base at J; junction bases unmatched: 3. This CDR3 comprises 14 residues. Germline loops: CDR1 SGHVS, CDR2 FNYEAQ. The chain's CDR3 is CASSVGTGSYEQYF. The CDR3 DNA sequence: TGTGCCAGCAGCGTCGGGACAGGGTCCTACGAGCAGTACTTC.

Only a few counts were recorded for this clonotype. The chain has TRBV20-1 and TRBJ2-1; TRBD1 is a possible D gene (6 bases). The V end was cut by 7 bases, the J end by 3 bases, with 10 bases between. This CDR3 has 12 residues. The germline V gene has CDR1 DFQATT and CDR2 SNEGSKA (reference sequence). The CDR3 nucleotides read TGCAGTGGGGGGCCGTACTACAATGAGCAGTTCTTC. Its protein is CSGGPYYNEQFF.

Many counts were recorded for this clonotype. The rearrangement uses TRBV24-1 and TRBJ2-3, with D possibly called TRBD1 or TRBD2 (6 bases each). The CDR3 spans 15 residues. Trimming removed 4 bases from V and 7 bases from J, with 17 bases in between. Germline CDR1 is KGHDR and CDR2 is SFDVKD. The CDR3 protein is CATSDVGGIGYTQYF. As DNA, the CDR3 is TGTGCCACCAGTGACGTAGGGGGGATAGGATATACGCAGTATTTT.